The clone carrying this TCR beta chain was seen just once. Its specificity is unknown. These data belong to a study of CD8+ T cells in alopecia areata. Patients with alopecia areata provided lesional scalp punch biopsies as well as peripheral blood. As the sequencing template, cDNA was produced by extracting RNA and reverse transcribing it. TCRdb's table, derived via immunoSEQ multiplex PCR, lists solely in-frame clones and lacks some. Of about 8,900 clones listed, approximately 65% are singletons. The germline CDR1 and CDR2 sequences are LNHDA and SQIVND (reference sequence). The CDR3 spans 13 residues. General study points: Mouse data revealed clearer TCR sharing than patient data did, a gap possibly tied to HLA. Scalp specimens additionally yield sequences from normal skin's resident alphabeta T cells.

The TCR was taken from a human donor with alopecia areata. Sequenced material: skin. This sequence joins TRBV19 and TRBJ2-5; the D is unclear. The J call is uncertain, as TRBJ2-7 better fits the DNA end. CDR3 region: CASSIQVNYEQYF. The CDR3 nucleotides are TGTGCCAGTAGTATCCAGGTGAACTACGAGCAGTACTTC.